This T cell receptor (beta chain) was sequenced for a study of OX40 agonist ivuxolimab in advanced cancers. About the study: Ivuxolimab, which is an agonistic anti-OX40 (CD134) antibody, was administered to the patients.

Clones were read by immunoSEQ multiplex PCR, and TCRdb kept only the in-frame ones, dropping some. The sample shows 35,000 to 55,000 clones, approximately 80% of them seen only once. V was pared by 6 bases and J by 7 bases, with 15 bases of the junction left unmatched. Germline CDR1 reads SGHDT; CDR2 reads YYEEEE. The CDR3 length is 16 residues. The receptor was isolated from an adult with an advanced solid tumor such as melanoma, head and neck, liver or kidney cancer. The specimen comprised CD4+ or CD8+ T cells sorted from blood, sampled in a trial of the OX40 agonist ivuxolimab. The chain employs TRBV5-6 and TRBJ1-5, with TRBD1 matching over 8 bases. CDR3 loop: CASTRLGQGTNQPQHF. CDR3 bases: TGTGCCAGCACCCGACTCGGACAGGGCACCAACCAGCCCCAGCATTTT.